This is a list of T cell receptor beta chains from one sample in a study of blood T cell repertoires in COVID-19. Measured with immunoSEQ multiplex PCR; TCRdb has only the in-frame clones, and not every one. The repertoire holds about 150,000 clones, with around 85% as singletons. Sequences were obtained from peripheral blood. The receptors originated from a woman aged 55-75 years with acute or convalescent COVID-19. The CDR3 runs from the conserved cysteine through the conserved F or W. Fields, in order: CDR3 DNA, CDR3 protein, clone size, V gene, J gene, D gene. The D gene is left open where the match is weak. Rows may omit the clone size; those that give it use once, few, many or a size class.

CDR3nt: TGCGCCAGCAGCCATGACCTTCTAGCGGCCTTAACCACAGATACGCAGTATTTT
CDR3aa: CASSHDLLAALTTDTQYF
abundance: NA
v_gene: TRBV4-1
j_gene: TRBJ2-3
d_gene: TRBD2

CDR3nt: TGTGCCAGCAGCCAACCTCGGGCTAGCGGGGGCTACAATGAGCAGTTCTTC
CDR3aa: CASSQPRASGGYNEQFF
abundance: NA
v_gene: TRBV3-1/TRBV3-2
j_gene: TRBJ2-1
d_gene: TRBD2

CDR3nt: TGTGCCAGCAGCTCCGGTAGCAAGAACACTGAAGCTTTCTTT
CDR3aa: CASSSGSKNTEAFF
abundance: NA
v_gene: TRBV5-4
j_gene: TRBJ1-1
d_gene: NA

CDR3nt: TGTGCCAGCAGCCGGACAGGAGCTACTGAAGCTTTCTTT
CDR3aa: CASSRTGATEAFF
abundance: NA
v_gene: TRBV6-5
j_gene: TRBJ1-1
d_gene: TRBD1

CDR3nt: TGTGCCAGCAGAAGCGGGACAGGGGGTCTGAGGACTGAAGCTTTCTTT
CDR3aa: CASRSGTGGLRTEAFF
abundance: NA
v_gene: TRBV27
j_gene: TRBJ1-1
d_gene: TRBD1

CDR3nt: TGTGCCAGCAGCTTCCAACAGGGAAATTCACCCCTCCACTTT
CDR3aa: CASSFQQGNSPLHF
abundance: NA
v_gene: TRBV13
j_gene: TRBJ1-6
d_gene: NA

CDR3nt: TGCGCCAGCAGCTTCGACAGCAGGGATGAGCAGTTCTTC
CDR3aa: CASSFDSRDEQFF
abundance: NA
v_gene: TRBV5-1
j_gene: TRBJ2-1
d_gene: NA

CDR3nt: TGTGCCAGCAGCCTCGTGCCGGGGACAGCCATCCCAGGTTCACCCCTCCACTTT
CDR3aa: CASSLVPGTAIPGSPLHF
abundance: NA
v_gene: TRBV3-1/TRBV3-2
j_gene: TRBJ1-6
d_gene: TRBD1

CDR3nt: TGTGCCAGCAGTTTGCGGACAGGGGGTTTGAACACTGAAGCTTTCTTT
CDR3aa: CASSLRTGGLNTEAFF
abundance: few
v_gene: TRBV28
j_gene: TRBJ1-1
d_gene: TRBD1

CDR3nt: TGTGCCAGCAGTCGACAGGGGGCTGGGCAGCCCCAGCATTTT
CDR3aa: CASSRQGAGQPQHF
abundance: many
v_gene: TRBV2
j_gene: TRBJ1-5
d_gene: TRBD1

CDR3nt: TGTGCCAGCAAGGGGGTAATGAGCAATCAGCCCCAGCATTTT
CDR3aa: CASKGVMSNQPQHF
abundance: NA
v_gene: TRBV19
j_gene: TRBJ1-5
d_gene: NA

CDR3nt: TGTGCCAGCAGTTACTATGCCTATAGCAATCAGCCCCAGCATTTT
CDR3aa: CASSYYAYSNQPQHF
abundance: NA
v_gene: TRBV6-2/TRBV6-3
j_gene: TRBJ1-5
d_gene: NA

CDR3nt: TGCAGCGTTGAGCCCCTCAGGGGTGGCTACACCTTC
CDR3aa: CSVEPLRGGYTF
abundance: NA
v_gene: TRBV29-1
j_gene: TRBJ1-2
d_gene: NA

CDR3nt: TGTGCCTGGTCGGGGGTTGAAAAACTGTTTTTT
CDR3aa: CAWSGVEKLFF
abundance: NA
v_gene: TRBV30
j_gene: TRBJ1-4
d_gene: NA

CDR3nt: TGTGCCAGCAGTGACAGGTTTAATTCACCCCTCCACTTT
CDR3aa: CASSDRFNSPLHF
abundance: NA
v_gene: TRBV2
j_gene: TRBJ1-6
d_gene: NA

CDR3nt: TGTGCCAGCAGCTTATTACTAGCGGGGAACAATGAGCAGTTCTTC
CDR3aa: CASSLLLAGNNEQFF
abundance: NA
v_gene: TRBV7-7
j_gene: TRBJ2-1
d_gene: TRBD2

CDR3nt: TGTGCCAGCAGCCACGGACAGGCACTCCGATATTCACCCCTCCACTTT
CDR3aa: CASSHGQALRYSPLHF
abundance: NA
v_gene: TRBV6-6
j_gene: TRBJ1-6
d_gene: TRBD1

CDR3nt: TGTGCCAGCAGAGGGGGTGGAAACACCATATATTTT
CDR3aa: CASRGGGNTIYF
abundance: NA
v_gene: TRBV19
j_gene: TRBJ1-3
d_gene: NA

CDR3nt: TGTGCCAGCAGCTCTTACCGGACAGGGAGTAAACCCCAGCATTTT
CDR3aa: CASSSYRTGSKPQHF
abundance: few
v_gene: TRBV7-2
j_gene: TRBJ1-5
d_gene: TRBD1

CDR3nt: TGTGCCAGCACCGACAGGGCAAATTCACCCCTCCACTTT
CDR3aa: CASTDRANSPLHF
abundance: NA
v_gene: TRBV19
j_gene: TRBJ1-6
d_gene: TRBD1

CDR3nt: TGTGCCAGCAGCCGTTACACAGGCTCGGCCCTCCACTTT
CDR3aa: CASSRYTGSALHF
abundance: NA
v_gene: TRBV11-3
j_gene: TRBJ1-6
d_gene: NA

CDR3nt: TGCGCCAGCAGCTTGAGGGGGTCAACTAATGAAAAACTGTTTTTT
CDR3aa: CASSLRGSTNEKLFF
abundance: NA
v_gene: TRBV5-1
j_gene: TRBJ1-4
d_gene: NA

CDR3nt: TGTGCTAGTGGTCGTGGGGTGACTCGACTAGCGGGGTACCAAGAGACCCAGTACTTC
CDR3aa: CASGRGVTRLAGYQETQYF
abundance: NA
v_gene: TRBV12-5
j_gene: TRBJ2-5
d_gene: TRBD2